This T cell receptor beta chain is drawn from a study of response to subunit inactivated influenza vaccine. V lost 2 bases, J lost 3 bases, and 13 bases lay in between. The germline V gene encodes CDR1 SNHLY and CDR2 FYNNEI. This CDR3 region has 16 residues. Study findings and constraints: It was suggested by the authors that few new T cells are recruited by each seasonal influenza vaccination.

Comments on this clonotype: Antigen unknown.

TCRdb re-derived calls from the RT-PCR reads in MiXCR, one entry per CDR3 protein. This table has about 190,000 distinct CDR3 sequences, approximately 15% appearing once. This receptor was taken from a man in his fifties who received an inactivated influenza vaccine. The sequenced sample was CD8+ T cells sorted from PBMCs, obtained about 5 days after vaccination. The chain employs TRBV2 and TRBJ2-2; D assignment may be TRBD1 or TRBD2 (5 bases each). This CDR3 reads CASSEFWDGDTGELFF. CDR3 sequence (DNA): TGTGCCAGCAGTGAATTTTGGGACGGCGACACCGGGGAGCTGTTTTTT.